Described below is a single T cell receptor beta chain sequence and its context. Reverse transcription used about 0.45 to 1 ug RNA and random hexamers. Via MiXCR, TCRdb re-called the immunoSEQ multiplex PCR reads, giving one row per CDR3 protein. The repertoire consists of 110,000 to 150,000 distinct CDR3 sequences, with about 93% occurring once and the leading ten covering approximately 0.25%. This record comes from a study of CD8 T cells in Susac syndrome. Germline V gene sequence: CDR1 LNHDA, CDR2 SQIVND (reference sequence). V lost 6 bases, J lost 6 bases, and 7 bases stayed unmatched. The CDR3 loop spans 13 amino acids.

This chain joins TRBV19 and TRBJ1-2; 7 nucleotides line up with TRBD1. This TCR was recovered from a human donor in good health. Sample: CD8+ T cells from PBMCs. CDR3 sequence reads: CASSPGTEHGYTF. The CDR3, as DNA: TGTGCCAGTAGCCCCGGGACAGAACATGGCTACACCTTC.